The 14 T cell receptor beta chains reported below all come from one sample, sequenced in a study of T cells expressing NK-cell markers. Following a re-call of the 5' RACE reads, TCRdb has one entry per CDR3 protein and lacks DNA. The listing records 400,000 to 500,000 distinct CDR3 sequences. The sample taken for sequencing was blood T cells: a sorted CD56 or NKG2C T cell subset, CD4+ or CD8+ T cells, or bulk PBMC T cells (not recorded which). The source of these receptors is a woman aged 18 to 69 in good health.

CDR3 sequence reads: CASSRPGLAGSYEQYF. The chain employs TRBV14 and TRBJ2-7; the D call from TCRdb, TRBD2, cannot be confirmed without DNA. Germline CDR1 is SGHDN and CDR2 is FVKESK. This CDR3 has 16 residues. The whole variable domain, remainder taken from reference TRBV14 and TRBJ2-7, is EAGVTQFPSHSVIEKGQTVTLRCDPISGHDNLYWYRRVMGKEIKFLLHFVKESKQDESGMPNNRFLAERTGGTYSTLKVQPAELEDSGVYFCASSRPGLAGSYEQYFGPGTRLTVT.

This rearrangement joins TRBV21-1 to TRBJ2-7; TCRdb selects TRBD2, and the lack of DNA leaves this call unchecked. TRBV21-1 is termed a pseudogene. The CDR3 has 20 residues. CDR3 residues: CASGGEFGTSGGEGTYEQYF.

The V and J genes are TRBV9 and TRBJ2-3; absent DNA, TCRdb's TRBD2 call cannot be checked. The length of the CDR3 is 18 residues. Germline CDR1 is SGDLS and CDR2 is YYNGEE. The CDR3 protein is CASSGPTGGNFDTDTQYF.

This chain uses TRBV7-3 with TRBJ2-1. CDR1 SGHTA and CDR2 FQGTGA come from the germline V gene. The CDR3 is made up of 15 amino acids. The CDR3 sequence is CASSPAGSSYNEQFF.

The V call is TRBV12-3 or TRBV12-4, the J call TRBJ1-5; no DNA is available, so the TRBD1 call from TCRdb remains unchecked. The CDR3 length is 16 residues. CDR3 region: CASSSRQGLSNQPQHF.

The V and J genes are TRBV20-1 and TRBJ2-7. The V gene's germline CDR1 is DFQATT and CDR2 SNEGSKA (reference sequence). The CDR3 runs to 15 residues. CDR3 amino acids: CSARVSTSGNYEQYF.

This rearrangement joins TRBV20-1 to TRBJ2-3; there is no DNA to check the TCRdb D call of TRBD2. The CDR3 covers 14 residues. CDR1 and CDR2 from the germline V gene are DFQATT and SNEGSKA (reference sequence). Here the CDR3 reads CSATTSGRTDTQYF.

The chain carries TRBV6-4 and TRBJ2-3. Germline V gives CDR1 MRHNA, CDR2 SNTAGT. This CDR3 spans 15 amino acids. The CDR3 is CASRTALTDTDTQYF.

The gene calls are TRBV12-3 or TRBV12-4 and TRBJ1-5; the TCRdb call, TRBD1, lacks DNA for checking. CDR3 length: 15 amino acids. Here the CDR3 reads CASSFGRGFNQPQHF.

The gene calls are TRBV5-6 and TRBJ1-3. Germline CDR1 reads SGHDT; CDR2 reads YYEEEE. This CDR3 region has 14 residues. CDR3 protein: CASSFYSSGNTIYF.

The chain links TRBV4-1 to TRBJ2-1; TCRdb lists TRBD2, though no DNA is available to test this call. Germline values: CDR1 MGHRA, CDR2 YSYEKL. The CDR3 runs to 16 residues. CDR3 sequence: CASSRSTSGGADEQFF.

The chain uses TRBV7-8 and TRBJ1-2; TCRdb designates TRBD1, a call that cannot be tested without DNA. Germline V gene lookup returns CDR1 SGHVS and CDR2 FQNEAQ. The CDR3 runs to 14 residues. CDR3 amino acids: CASSPTDRAYGYTF.

The chain is built from TRBV4-3 and TRBJ2-3; with no DNA, the TCRdb D assignment of TRBD2 cannot be verified. The CDR3 covers 16 residues. The germline gives CDR1 LGHNA, CDR2 YSLEER. CDR3 residues: CASSQGLAGGQDTQYF.

The CDR3 protein is CASTKLGYNEQFF. This chain uses TRBV7-3 with TRBJ2-1; TCRdb's D call of TRBD2 is untestable without DNA. CDR3 length: 13 residues. Germline CDR1 is SGHTA and CDR2 is FQGTGA. Drawing the rest from reference TRBV7-3 and TRBJ2-1, the complete variable domain is GAGVSQTPSNKVTEKGKYVELRCDPISGHTALYWYRQSLGQGPEFLIYFQGTGAADDSGLPNDRFFAVRPEGSVSTLKIQRTERGDSAVYLCASTKLGYNEQFFGPGTRLTVL.